These 6 T cell receptor beta chains share one sample of origin, sequenced in a study of control samples from healthy donors and cancer patients. Only in-frame clones appear in the TCRdb table, and some are missing; sequencing was by immunoSEQ multiplex PCR. The data hold 150,000 to 200,000 clones, with 85% to 95% observed a single time. Sequenced: blood. Receptors were obtained from a woman aged 40-49 years in good health.

V and J are TRBV30 and TRBJ1-4, with unresolved D. CDR1 GTSNPN and CDR2 SVGIG come from the germline V gene (reference sequence). The CDR3 spans 15 residues. V lost 0 bases, J lost 4 bases, and 12 bases lay in between. In DNA form, the CDR3 reads TGTGCCTGGAGTGTACCAGACGCTTATAATGAAAAACTGTTTTTT. It is translated as CAWSVPDAYNEKLFF.

The CDR3 sequence is CARVQGTYTNEQFF. In DNA, the CDR3 is TGTGCCAGGGTGCAGGGGACATACACCAATGAGCAGTTCTTC. The genes are TRBV2 and TRBJ2-1, with D maybe TRBD1 (6 bases). The CDR3 consists of 14 residues. Germline CDR1 and CDR2: SNHLY and FYNNEI. Trimming cost V 9 bases and J 6 bases, with 18 bases left between them.

This chain joins TRBV27 and TRBJ2-7; 7 positions agree with TRBD1. The length of the CDR3 is 13 residues. Germline V CDR1 and CDR2: MNHEY, SMNVEV (reference sequence). The V gene end was trimmed by 6 bases and the J gene end by 4 bases; junction bases not matched to a gene: 6. The CDR3 spells CASRDTGEYEQYF. Written as DNA, the CDR3 is TGTGCCAGCAGAGATACAGGGGAGTACGAGCAGTACTTC.

V gene TRBV5-1 combines with J gene TRBJ1-2, with no clear D. The CDR3 covers 12 residues. Germline CDR1 and CDR2: SGHRS and YFSETQ. Trimming shortened V by 2 bases and J by 7 bases, and 9 bases separated the two germline ends. The CDR3 protein is CASSLDLVGYTF. For the CDR3, the DNA is TGCGCCAGCAGCTTAGATCTTGTTGGCTACACCTTC.

The chain joins TRBV7-8 to TRBJ2-1, with 9 bases identical to TRBD2. The germline V gene encodes CDR1 SGHVS and CDR2 FQNEAQ. After removal of 5 bases from V and 0 bases from J, the junction contained 5 bases not matched to a gene. This CDR3 region has 16 residues. CDR3 in amino acids: CASSPSGGHSYNEQFF. DNA for the CDR3: TGTGCCAGCAGCCCCAGCGGGGGGCACTCCTACAATGAGCAGTTCTTC.

This chain connects TRBV10-3 to TRBJ2-5, with D possibly TRBD1 on 6 matching bases. The CDR3 consists of 15 residues. The V end was cut by 4 bases, the J end by 5 bases, with 17 bases between. Germline CDR1 and CDR2: ENHRY and SYGVKD. The chain's CDR3 is CAISGTRGVGETQYF. The CDR3 DNA reads as TGTGCCATCAGTGGTACCAGGGGCGTCGGTGAGACCCAGTACTTC.